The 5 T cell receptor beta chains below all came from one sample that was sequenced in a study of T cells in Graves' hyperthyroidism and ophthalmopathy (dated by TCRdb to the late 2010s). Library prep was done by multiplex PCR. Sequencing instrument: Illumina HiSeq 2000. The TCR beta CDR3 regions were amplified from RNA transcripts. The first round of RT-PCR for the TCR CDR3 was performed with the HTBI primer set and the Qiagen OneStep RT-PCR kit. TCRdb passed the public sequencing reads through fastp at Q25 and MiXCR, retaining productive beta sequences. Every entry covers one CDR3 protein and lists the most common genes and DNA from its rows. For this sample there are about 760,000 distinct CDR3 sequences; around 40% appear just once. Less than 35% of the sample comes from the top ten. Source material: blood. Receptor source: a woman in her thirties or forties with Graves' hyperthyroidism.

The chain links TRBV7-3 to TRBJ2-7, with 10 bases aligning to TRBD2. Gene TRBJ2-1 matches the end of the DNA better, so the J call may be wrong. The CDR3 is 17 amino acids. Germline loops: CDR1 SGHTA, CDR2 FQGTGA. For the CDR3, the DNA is TGTGCCAGCAGCTTAACCGCCCTAGCGGGGGCCTACAATGAGCAGTTCTTC. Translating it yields CASSLTALAGAYNEQFF.

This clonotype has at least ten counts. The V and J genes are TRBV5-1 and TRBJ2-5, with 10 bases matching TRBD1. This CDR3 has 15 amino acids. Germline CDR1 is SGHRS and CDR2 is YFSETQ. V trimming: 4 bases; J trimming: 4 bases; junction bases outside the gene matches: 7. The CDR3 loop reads CASSDGQGEGETQYF. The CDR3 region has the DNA TGCGCCAGCAGCGATGGACAGGGGGAAGGAGAGACCCAGTACTTC.

CDR3 protein: CASSHRDREKQYF. The CDR3 DNA follows: TGTGCCAGCAGCCACCGGGACAGGGAGAAGCAGTACTTC. This chain connects TRBV7-9 to TRBJ2-7; TRBD1 aligns across 9 bases. After removal of 5 bases from V and 8 bases from J, the junction contained 7 bases not matched to a gene. The CDR3 totals 13 residues. Germline CDR1 is SEHNR and CDR2 is FQNEAQ (reference sequence).

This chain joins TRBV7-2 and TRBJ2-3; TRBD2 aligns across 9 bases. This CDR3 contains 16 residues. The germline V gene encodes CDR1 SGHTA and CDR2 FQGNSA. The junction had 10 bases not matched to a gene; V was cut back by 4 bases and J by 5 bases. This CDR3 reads CASSSPSSGAVDTQYF. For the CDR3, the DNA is TGTGCCAGCAGCTCACCATCTAGCGGGGCCGTAGATACGCAGTATTTT.

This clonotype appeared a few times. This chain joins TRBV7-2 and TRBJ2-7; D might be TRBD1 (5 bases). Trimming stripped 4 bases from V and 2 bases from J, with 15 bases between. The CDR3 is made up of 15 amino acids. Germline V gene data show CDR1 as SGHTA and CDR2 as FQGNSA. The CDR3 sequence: CASSSGRVPTYEQYF. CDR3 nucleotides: TGTGCCAGCAGCTCCGGCAGGGTCCCAACCTACGAGCAGTACTTC.